This section outlines one TCR beta chain sequence together with its context. The clone's antigen remains unknown. Per-base quality was not reported, and no clone a single base away is much larger than it. This sample is part of a study of blood T cells in healthy people across ages (dated by TCRdb to between 2014 and 2017). Some background on the complete study: In model experiments, template switching captured roughly one uniquely barcoded TCR beta cDNA molecule for every two T cells. Donors were grouped into four age groups: young (average 16 years), middle-aged (39), aged (approximately 67) and long-lived (around 80). The study analyzed two additional independent replicas of 1 million unique cDNA reads from the same blood draw for two donors, one aged 18 to 30 and one aged 80 or older. Using deep sequencing normalized with unique cDNA molecular identifiers, the study measured how TCR beta repertoire diversity changes with age. Donors of different ages were randomly distributed across sequencing lanes to avoid experimental bias. On the study overall, not on this receptor specifically: Total diversity estimates from one million sequenced T cells were considered lower bounds and underestimates. Donor CMV infection status was unknown, potentially confounding age-related changes in expanded clonotypes. Because profiling used bulk unsorted PBMCs, naive and antigen-experienced compartments could not be compared conclusively. The long-lived group showed more naive CD4+ T cells, fewer expanded clones and increased TCR diversity than the aged group, suggesting age selection. The percentage of naive T cells measured by flow cytometry correlated strongly with observed TCR beta diversity. As age increased, observed TCR beta diversity per million T cells dropped in a roughly linear way, and a significant reduction was already evident by age about 40.

For CDR1 and CDR2, the germline V gene lists MNHEY and SVGAGI. The CDR3, from cysteine to phenylalanine, totals 15 residues. The only DNA kept is the CDR3, 45 bases in frame from the first base. V is pruned by 2 bases and J by 5 bases, leaving 6 bases of the junction without a gene match. Library creation used 5' RACE. The sequencer listed for this sample is Illumina HiSeq 2500. A second PCR of roughly 7 to 11 cycles was performed with a sample-barcoded 5' primer and a J-beta primer mix. Each TCR beta cDNA molecule received a unique molecular identifier from a template-switch 5' adaptor carrying 12 random nucleotides. At least 2.5 million CDR3-containing paired-end reads were obtained from each sample. All of the RNA was converted into first-strand cDNA using the Mint cDNA synthesis kit, with a TRBC-specific oligonucleotide serving as the primer. All cDNA was treated with uracil-DNA glycosylase and then went through a first 18-cycle PCR with the universal primers M1SS and BC2_uni_R. The original pipeline was this. For normalization, 1 million high-quality reads were randomly selected from each sample, with every read carrying a distinct molecular identifier. Instead of being binned into consensus sequences, reads that shared molecular identifiers were thrown out. MiTCR, set to a Q25 quality threshold and the strictest error-elimination algorithm, was used for CDR3 identification, clonotype clustering and error correction. A nonparametric unseen species model with Euler transformation was used to estimate lower-bound total TCR beta diversity. TCRdb ran its own pipeline on the public reads, namely fastp trimming at Q25 and MiXCR clone calling, and kept in-frame beta chains. Each record represents a unique CDR3 protein, reported with the most common genes and DNA among its rows. TCRdb, not the authors, supplied the V and J calls. The sample table contains about 1.5 million distinct CDR3 sequences; only one count was recorded for about 42% of them. The ten top clones hold around 4% of the sample.

The donors were roughly 40 Caucasian individuals from Russia, aged roughly 6 to 90 years, who were systemically healthy. Around 10 milliliters of peripheral blood were collected from each donor into EDTA-treated Vacutainer tubes. PBMCs were isolated by Ficoll-Paque density-gradient centrifugation, with at least 6.5 million obtained per sample. Trizol reagent was used to extract total RNA from the PBMCs, yielding at least 6 micrograms per sample. For every donor, an aliquot of PBMCs went through flow cytometry to measure the percentages of naive CD45RAhigh/CD27high T cells. This receptor was obtained from a woman under 30 in good health. The material sequenced was blood. The receptor chain draws on TRBV6-5 and TRBJ2-7; the junction holds 10 bases that match TRBD1. The sequenced DNA: TGTGCCAGCAGTTACAAGGGACAGGGGCCGGACGAGCAGTACTTC. This translates into CASSYKGQGPDEQYF.